A single T cell receptor beta chain is shown here with its context. Antigen specificity is unknown. Eight separate reactions per sample served to make cDNA. For each CDR3 protein, TCRdb gives one entry from its re-call of the 5' RACE reads, without DNA. The sample table includes under 150,000 distinct CDR3 sequences. The source of the sample is a study of monozygotic twins with inflammatory bowel disease. Findings and limits, study-wide: Twins with IBD had fewer clonotypes in common with others than healthy twins, particularly during disease activity.

CDR3 size: 15 residues. The chain recombines TRBV12-3 or TRBV12-4 with TRBJ2-1. Specimen: blood. The receptor's source is a human donor with ulcerative colitis or Crohn's disease, or a healthy co-twin of an affected twin (not recorded which). CDR3 sequence reads: CASSLRTWGYNEQFF.